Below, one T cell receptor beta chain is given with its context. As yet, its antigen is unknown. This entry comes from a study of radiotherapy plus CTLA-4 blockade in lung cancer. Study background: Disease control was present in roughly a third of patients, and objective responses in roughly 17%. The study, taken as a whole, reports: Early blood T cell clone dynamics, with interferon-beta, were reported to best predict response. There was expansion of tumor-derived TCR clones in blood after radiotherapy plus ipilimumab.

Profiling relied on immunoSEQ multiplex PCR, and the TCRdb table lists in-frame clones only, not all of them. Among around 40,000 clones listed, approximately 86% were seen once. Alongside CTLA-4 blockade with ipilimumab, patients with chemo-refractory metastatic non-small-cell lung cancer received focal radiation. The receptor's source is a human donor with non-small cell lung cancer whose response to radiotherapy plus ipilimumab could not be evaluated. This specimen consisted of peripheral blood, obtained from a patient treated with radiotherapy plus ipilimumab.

In DNA form, the CDR3 reads TGTGCCAGCAGTGGTCCAGGGGGTGGGTACGAGCAGTACTTC. This codes for CASSGPGGGYEQYF. The V gene is TRBV6-1, the J gene TRBJ2-7; 7 bases align to TRBD1. This CDR3 comprises 14 residues. Trimming cost V 4 bases and J 4 bases; bases outside gene matches: 7. Germline lookup yields CDR1 MNHNS and CDR2 SASEGT.